Listed below are T cell receptor beta chains from one sample, sequenced in a study of blood T cell repertoires in COVID-19. Here immunoSEQ multiplex PCR was the method, and the copy in TCRdb shows in-frame clones only, minus some. The data contain around 58,000 clones, 88% of them singletons. Material: peripheral blood. The source is an older woman with COVID-19, enrolled during active disease. The CDR3 runs from the conserved cysteine through the conserved F or W. A D gene is named only where the DNA matches it firmly. For some rows the clone size is stated as once, few or many, or as a class when expanded; others skip it.

>14|TRBV18|TRBD1|TRBJ2-3|NA
TGTGCCAGCTCACCCCGGACAGGTTTGGATACGCAGTATTTT
CASSPRTGLDTQYF
>13|TRBV28|NA|TRBJ2-1|NA
TGTGCCGTCTCTAGCGCAACCTACAATGAGCAGTTCTTC
CAVSSATYNEQFF
>15|TRBV5-4|TRBD1|TRBJ1-1|NA
TGTGCCAGCACCCGGGACAGCGATATGAACACTGAAGCTTTCTTT
CASTRDSDMNTEAFF
>16|TRBV18|TRBD1|TRBJ1-1|NA
TGTGCCAGCTCACCGTTTTCGGACAGGGGCAACACTGAAGCTTTCTTT
CASSPFSDRGNTEAFF
>16|TRBV18|TRBD2|TRBJ2-7|NA
TGTGCCAGCTCACCACGGGTTACTAGCGGGAGGGGAGAGCAGTACTTC
CASSPRVTSGRGEQYF
>12|TRBV30|NA|TRBJ1-2|NA
TGTGCCTGGAGGGGGGGACGCTATGGCTACACCTTC
CAWRGGRYGYTF
>13|TRBV30|TRBD2|TRBJ2-7|NA
TGTGCCTGGAGTGTACTAGCGGGGACCAAGCAGTACTTC
CAWSVLAGTKQYF
>13|TRBV10-2|TRBD1|TRBJ2-7|NA
TGCGCCAGCAGAGGACAGGGGCTGGGAGAGCAGTACTTC
CASRGQGLGEQYF
>14|TRBV5-6|TRBD1|TRBJ1-1|NA
TGTGCCAGCAGCCTGGACAGGAGGGGCACTGAAGCTTTCTTT
CASSLDRRGTEAFF
>15|TRBV3-1/TRBV3-2|TRBD1|TRBJ1-2|NA
TGTGCCAGCAGCCAATCCTGGGGGACAGAATATGGCTACACCTTC
CASSQSWGTEYGYTF
>15|TRBV9|TRBD2|TRBJ2-7|NA
TGTGCCAGCAGCGACGCGGGACTAGCGGGAGACGAGCAGTACTTC
CASSDAGLAGDEQYF
>15|TRBV27|TRBD2|TRBJ2-7|NA
TGTGCCAGCAGTTTAGGGGTAGCGGGAGGACTCGAGCAGTACTTC
CASSLGVAGGLEQYF
>16|TRBV11-1|TRBD1|TRBJ1-1|NA
TGTGCCAGCAGCTTAGCGGAGAGGGGGCGAGGCACTGAAGCTTTCTTT
CASSLAERGRGTEAFF
>18|TRBV4-2|NA|TRBJ1-4|NA
TGTGCCAGCAGCCAAGATCCAGGGGCCGCCGCAACTAATGAAAAACTGTTTTTT
CASSQDPGAAATNEKLFF
>12|TRBV30|NA|TRBJ2-1|NA
TGTGCCTGGAGTCAGTCGAACAATGAGCAGTTCTTC
CAWSQSNNEQFF
>16|TRBV4-2|TRBD2|TRBJ2-2|NA
TGTGCCAGCAGCCAAATTTCCGGGACTATCGCCGGGGAGCTGTTTTTT
CASSQISGTIAGELFF
>15|TRBV11-2|TRBD2|TRBJ2-1|few
TGTGCCAGCAGCTTTAACGGGGGGGCTTACAATGAGCAGTTCTTC
CASSFNGGAYNEQFF
>15|TRBV3-1/TRBV3-2|TRBD1|TRBJ2-5|NA
TGTGCCAGCAGCCAAGGGGGGACAGGGGTCGAGACCCAGTACTTC
CASSQGGTGVETQYF
>14|TRBV3-1/TRBV3-2|NA|TRBJ1-3|NA
TGTGCCAGCAGCCTCATGAGCTCTGGAAACACCATATATTTT
CASSLMSSGNTIYF
>15|TRBV19|TRBD1|TRBJ1-2|NA
TGTGCCAGTAGGCAAAATGGACAGGGGAGCTATGGCTACACCTTC
CASRQNGQGSYGYTF
>12|TRBV5-1|NA|TRBJ1-2|NA
TGCGCCAGCAGCCTTACTTTTTATGGCTACACCTTC
CASSLTFYGYTF
>15|TRBV4-3|TRBD2|TRBJ2-3|NA
TGCGCCAGCAGCCCAGAGTACGCGGGGGCAGATACGCAGTATTTT
CASSPEYAGADTQYF
>14|TRBV7-9|TRBD1|TRBJ1-5|NA
TGTGCCAGCAGGAACGGGACAGGGAATCAGCCCCAGCATTTT
CASRNGTGNQPQHF
>13|TRBV28|NA|TRBJ1-2|NA
TGTGCCAGCGGGAAGTGGGGCGACTATGGCTACACCTTC
CASGKWGDYGYTF
>13|TRBV27|TRBD1|TRBJ1-2|NA
TGTGCCAGCAGTTTCGGGACAGGGGAAGGCTACACCTTC
CASSFGTGEGYTF
>16|TRBV28|NA|TRBJ1-3|once
TGTGCCAGCAGTCCGTACCGTACGGGGTCTGGAAACACCATATATTTT
CASSPYRTGSGNTIYF
>13|TRBV4-3|NA|TRBJ2-1|NA
TGCGCCAGCAGCCACCTCCTAGGAGATGAGCAGTTCTTC
CASSHLLGDEQFF
>15|TRBV5-1|TRBD2|TRBJ2-7|NA
TGCGCCAGCAGCTTGCTCACTAGCGGGAGCGGGGAGCAGTACTTC
CASSLLTSGSGEQYF
>14|TRBV18|TRBD1|TRBJ2-1|NA
TGTGCCAGCTCACGGGACAGGGGGCTGCATGAGCAGTTCTTC
CASSRDRGLHEQFF
>16|TRBV2|TRBD1|TRBJ1-3|NA
TGTGCCAGTAGGGCAGGGGGTGGGATATCTGGAAACACCATATATTTT
CASRAGGGISGNTIYF
>16|TRBV4-3|NA|TRBJ1-2|NA
TGCGCCAGCAGCCAAGAAAGCTCTGGGGCTCACTATGGCTACACCTTC
CASSQESSGAHYGYTF
>13|TRBV7-9|NA|TRBJ2-7|NA
TGTGCCAGCAGCTTAGGTTTCACCTACGAGCAGTACTTC
CASSLGFTYEQYF
>15|TRBV28|NA|TRBJ2-5|NA
TGTGCCAGCAGTCGATGGGGGGAGTCCAAAGAGACCCAGTACTTC
CASSRWGESKETQYF
>14|TRBV4-1|NA|TRBJ2-7|NA
TGCGCCAGCAGCCCAGACCCCGGGTTCTACGAGCAGTACTTC
CASSPDPGFYEQYF
>15|TRBV21-1|NA|TRBJ2-7|NA
TGTGCCAGCAGCAAGTGGGCGGGAGGCCCCTACGAGCAGTACTTC
CASSKWAGGPYEQYF
>17|TRBV28|NA|TRBJ1-3|once
TGTGCCAGCAGCCGCTCGGTAGGGACACGACCTGGAAACACCATATATTTT
CASSRSVGTRPGNTIYF